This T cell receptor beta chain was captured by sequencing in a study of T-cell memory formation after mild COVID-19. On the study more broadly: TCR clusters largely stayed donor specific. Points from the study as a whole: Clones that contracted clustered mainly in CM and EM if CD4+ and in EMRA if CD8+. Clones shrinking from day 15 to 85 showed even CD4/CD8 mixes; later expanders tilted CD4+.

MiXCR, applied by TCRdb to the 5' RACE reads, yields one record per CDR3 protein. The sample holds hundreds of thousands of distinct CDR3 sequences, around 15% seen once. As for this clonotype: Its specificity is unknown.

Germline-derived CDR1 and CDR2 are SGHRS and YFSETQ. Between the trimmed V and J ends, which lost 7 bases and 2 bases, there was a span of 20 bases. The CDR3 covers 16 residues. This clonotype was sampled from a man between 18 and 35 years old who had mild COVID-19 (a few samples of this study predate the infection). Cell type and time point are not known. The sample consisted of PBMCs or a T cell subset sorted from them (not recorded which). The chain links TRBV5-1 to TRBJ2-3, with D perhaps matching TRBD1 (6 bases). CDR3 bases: TGCGCCAGCGGAAGAGGACAGACAGCCTACACAGATACGCAGTATTTT. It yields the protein CASGRGQTAYTDTQYF.